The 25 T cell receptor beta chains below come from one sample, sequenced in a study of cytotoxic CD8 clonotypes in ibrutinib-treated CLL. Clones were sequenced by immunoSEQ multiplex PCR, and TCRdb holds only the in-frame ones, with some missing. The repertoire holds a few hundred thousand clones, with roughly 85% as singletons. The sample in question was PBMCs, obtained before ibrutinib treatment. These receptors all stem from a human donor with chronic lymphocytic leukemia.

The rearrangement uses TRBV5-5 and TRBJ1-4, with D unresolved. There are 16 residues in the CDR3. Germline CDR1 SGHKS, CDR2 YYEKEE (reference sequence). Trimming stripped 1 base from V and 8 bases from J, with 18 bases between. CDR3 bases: TGTGCCAGCAGCTTGTTTAGGGCCTCAGTTCGGGAAAAACTGTTTTTT. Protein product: CASSLFRASVREKLFF.

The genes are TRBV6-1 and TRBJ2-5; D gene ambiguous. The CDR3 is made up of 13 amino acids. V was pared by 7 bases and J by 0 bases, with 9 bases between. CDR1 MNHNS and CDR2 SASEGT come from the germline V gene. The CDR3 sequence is CASMRLYQETQYF. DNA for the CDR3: TGTGCCAGCATGCGGTTGTACCAAGAGACCCAGTACTTC.

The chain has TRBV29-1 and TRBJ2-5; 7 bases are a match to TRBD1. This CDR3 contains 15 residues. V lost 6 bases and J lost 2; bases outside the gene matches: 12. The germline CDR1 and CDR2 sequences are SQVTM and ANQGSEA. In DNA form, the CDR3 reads TGCAGCGTAGGACAGGCACAGACTCCACAAGAGACCCAGTACTTC. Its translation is CSVGQAQTPQETQYF.

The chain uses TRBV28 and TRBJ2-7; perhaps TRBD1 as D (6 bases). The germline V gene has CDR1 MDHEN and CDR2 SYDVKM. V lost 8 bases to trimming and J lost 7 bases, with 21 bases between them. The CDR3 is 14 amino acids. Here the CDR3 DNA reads TGTGCCAGCCGGGGTTTGAGGGGGACGGGGGAGCAGTACTTC. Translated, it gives CASRGLRGTGEQYF.

Here the CDR3 reads CASSLAGQGMDGYTF. CDR3 bases: TGTGCCAGCAGCTTAGCAGGACAGGGGATGGATGGCTACACCTTC. The gene calls are TRBV7-6 and TRBJ1-2, with 9 bases fitting TRBD1. CDR3 size: 15 residues. The V and J ends lost 0 bases and 6 bases, in that order; junction bases with no gene match: 5. Germline CDR1 SGHVS, CDR2 FNYEAQ.

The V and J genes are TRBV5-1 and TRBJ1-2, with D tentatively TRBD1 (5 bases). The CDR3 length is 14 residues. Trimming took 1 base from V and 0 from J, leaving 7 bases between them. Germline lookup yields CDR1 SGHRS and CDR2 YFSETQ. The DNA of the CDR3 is TGCGCCAGCAGCTTGACAGGCGCTAACTATGGCTACACCTTC. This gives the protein CASSLTGANYGYTF.

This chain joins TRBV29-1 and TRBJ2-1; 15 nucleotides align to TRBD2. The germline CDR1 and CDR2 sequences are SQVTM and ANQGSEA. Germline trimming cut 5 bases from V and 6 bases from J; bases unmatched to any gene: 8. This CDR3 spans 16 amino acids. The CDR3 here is CSVRLGLAGGSNEQFF. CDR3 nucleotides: TGCAGCGTTAGATTGGGACTAGCGGGAGGCTCCAATGAGCAGTTCTTC.

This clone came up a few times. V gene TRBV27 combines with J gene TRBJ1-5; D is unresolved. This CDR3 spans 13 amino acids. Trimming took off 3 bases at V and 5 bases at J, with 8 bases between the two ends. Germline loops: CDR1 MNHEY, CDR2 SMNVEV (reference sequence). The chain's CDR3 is CASSLGRDQPQHF. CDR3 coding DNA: TGTGCCAGCAGTTTGGGCAGAGATCAGCCCCAGCATTTT.

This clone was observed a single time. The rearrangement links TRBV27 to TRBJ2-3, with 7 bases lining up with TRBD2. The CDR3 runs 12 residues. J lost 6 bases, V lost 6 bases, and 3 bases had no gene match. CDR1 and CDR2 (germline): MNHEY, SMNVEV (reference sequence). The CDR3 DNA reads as TGTGCCAGCAGGACTAGCTCGGATACGCAGTATTTT. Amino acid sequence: CASRTSSDTQYF.

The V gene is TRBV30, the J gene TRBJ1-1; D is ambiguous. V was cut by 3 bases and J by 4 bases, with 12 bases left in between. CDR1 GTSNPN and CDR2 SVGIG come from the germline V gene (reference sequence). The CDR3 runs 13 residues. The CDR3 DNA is TGTGCCTGGAGAAGCGGTGCGGGCACTGAAGCTTTCTTT. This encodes CAWRSGAGTEAFF.

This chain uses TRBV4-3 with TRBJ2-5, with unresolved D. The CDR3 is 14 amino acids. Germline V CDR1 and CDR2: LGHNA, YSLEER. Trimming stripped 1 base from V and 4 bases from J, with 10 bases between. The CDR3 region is CASSQVLRRETQYF. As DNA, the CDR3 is TGCGCCAGCAGCCAAGTTCTGAGGAGAGAGACCCAGTACTTC.

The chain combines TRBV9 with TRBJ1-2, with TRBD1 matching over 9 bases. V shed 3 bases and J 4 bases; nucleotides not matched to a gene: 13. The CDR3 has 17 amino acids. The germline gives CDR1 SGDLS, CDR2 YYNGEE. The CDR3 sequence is CASSEQKYRGLGYGYTF. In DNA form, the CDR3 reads TGTGCCAGCAGCGAACAGAAATACAGGGGGCTCGGCTATGGCTACACCTTC. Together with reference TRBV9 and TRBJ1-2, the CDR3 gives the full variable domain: DSGVTQTPKHLITATGQRVTLRCSPRSGDLSVYWYQQSLDQGLQFLIQYYNGEERAKGNILERFSAQQFPDLHSELNLSSLELGDSALYFCASSEQKYRGLGYGYTFGSGTRLTVV.

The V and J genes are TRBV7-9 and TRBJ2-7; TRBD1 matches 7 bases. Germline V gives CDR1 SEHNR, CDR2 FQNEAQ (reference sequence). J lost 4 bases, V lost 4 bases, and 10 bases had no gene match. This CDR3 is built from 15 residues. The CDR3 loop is CASSSPGTVFYEQYF. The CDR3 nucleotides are TGTGCCAGCAGCTCACCCGGGACAGTTTTTTACGAGCAGTACTTC.

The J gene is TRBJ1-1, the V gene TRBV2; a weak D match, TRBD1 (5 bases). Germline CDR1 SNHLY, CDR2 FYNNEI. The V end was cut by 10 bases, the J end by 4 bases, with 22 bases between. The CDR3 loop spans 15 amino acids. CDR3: CATPQGRLGGTEAFF. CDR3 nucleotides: TGTGCCACCCCCCAGGGTCGGCTCGGGGGCACTGAAGCTTTCTTT.

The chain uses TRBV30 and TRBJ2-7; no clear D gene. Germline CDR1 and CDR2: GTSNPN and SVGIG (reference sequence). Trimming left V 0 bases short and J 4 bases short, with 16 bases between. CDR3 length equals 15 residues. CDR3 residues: CAWSVGLTEVYEQYF. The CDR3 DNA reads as TGTGCCTGGAGTGTAGGGCTCACAGAAGTATACGAGCAGTACTTC. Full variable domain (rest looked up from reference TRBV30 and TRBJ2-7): SQTIHQWPATLVQPVGSPLSLECTVEGTSNPNLYWYRQAAGRGLQLLFYSVGIGQISSEVPQNLSASRPQDRQFILSSKKLLLSDSGFYLCAWSVGLTEVYEQYFGPGTRLTVT.

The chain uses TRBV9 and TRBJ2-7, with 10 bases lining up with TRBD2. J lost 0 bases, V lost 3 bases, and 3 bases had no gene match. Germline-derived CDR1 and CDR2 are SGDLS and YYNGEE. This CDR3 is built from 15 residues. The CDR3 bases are TGTGCCAGCAGCGCCTCTAGCGGGAGCTCCTACGAGCAGTACTTC. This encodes CASSASSGSSYEQYF.

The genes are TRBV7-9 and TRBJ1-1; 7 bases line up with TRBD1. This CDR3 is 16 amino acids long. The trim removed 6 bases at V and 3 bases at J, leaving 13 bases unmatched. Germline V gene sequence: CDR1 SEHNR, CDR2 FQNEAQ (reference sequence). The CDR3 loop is CASRKSPGTEYTEAFF. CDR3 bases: TGTGCCAGCAGGAAGAGTCCCGGGACAGAATACACTGAAGCTTTCTTT.

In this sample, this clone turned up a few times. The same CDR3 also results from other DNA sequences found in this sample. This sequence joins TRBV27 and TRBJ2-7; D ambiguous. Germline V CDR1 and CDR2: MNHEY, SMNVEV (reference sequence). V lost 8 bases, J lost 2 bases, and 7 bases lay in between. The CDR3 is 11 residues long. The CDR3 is CASGLTYEQYF. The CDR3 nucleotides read TGTGCCAGCGGTCTAACCTACGAGCAGTACTTC.

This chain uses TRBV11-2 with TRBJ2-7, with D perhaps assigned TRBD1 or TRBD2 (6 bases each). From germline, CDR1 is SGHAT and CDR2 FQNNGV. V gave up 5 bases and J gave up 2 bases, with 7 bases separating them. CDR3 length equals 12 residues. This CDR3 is CASSRGAYEQYF. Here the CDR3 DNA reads TGTGCCAGCAGCAGGGGGGCCTACGAGCAGTACTTC.

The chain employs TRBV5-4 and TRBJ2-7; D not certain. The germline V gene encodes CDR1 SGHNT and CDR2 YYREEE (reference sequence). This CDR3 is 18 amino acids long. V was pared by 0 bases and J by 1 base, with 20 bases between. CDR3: CASSLAGRRPVLSYEQYF. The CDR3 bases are TGTGCCAGCAGCTTGGCCGGCAGGCGGCCAGTACTATCCTACGAGCAGTACTTC.

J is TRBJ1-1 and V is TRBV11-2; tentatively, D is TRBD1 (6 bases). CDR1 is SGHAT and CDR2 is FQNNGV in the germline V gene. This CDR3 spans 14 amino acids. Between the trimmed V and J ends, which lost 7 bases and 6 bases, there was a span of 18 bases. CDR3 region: CASTRRGERAEAFF. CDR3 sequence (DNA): TGTGCCAGCACCCGCAGGGGAGAACGGGCTGAAGCTTTCTTT. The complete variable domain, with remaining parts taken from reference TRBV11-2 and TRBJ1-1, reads EAGVAQSPRYKIIEKRQSVAFWCNPISGHATLYWYQQILGQGPKLLIQFQNNGVVDDSQLPKDRFSAERLKGVDSTLKIQPAKLEDSAVYLCASTRRGERAEAFFGQGTRLTVV.

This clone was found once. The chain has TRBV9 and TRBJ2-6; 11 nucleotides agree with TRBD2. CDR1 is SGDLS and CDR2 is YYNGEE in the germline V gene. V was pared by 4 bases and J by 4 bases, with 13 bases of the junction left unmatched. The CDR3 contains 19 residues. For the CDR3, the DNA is TGTGCCAGCAGCCCGCGATCTAGCGGGAGGCTACTGGGGGCCAACGTCCTGACTTTC. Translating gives CASSPRSSGRLLGANVLTF. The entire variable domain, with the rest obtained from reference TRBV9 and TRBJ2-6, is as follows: DSGVTQTPKHLITATGQRVTLRCSPRSGDLSVYWYQQSLDQGLQFLIQYYNGEERAKGNILERFSAQQFPDLHSELNLSSLELGDSALYFCASSPRSSGRLLGANVLTFGAGSRLTVL.

This chain's CDR3 is CATTREANSNQPQHF. The CDR3 coding sequence is TGTGCCACCACGAGGGAAGCCAATAGCAATCAGCCCCAGCATTTT. The chain joins TRBV10-3 to TRBJ1-5; D is ambiguous. V lost 10 bases and J 0 bases, leaving 16 bases between the germline ends. The length of the CDR3 is 15 residues. Per germline, CDR1 ENHRY and CDR2 SYGVKD.

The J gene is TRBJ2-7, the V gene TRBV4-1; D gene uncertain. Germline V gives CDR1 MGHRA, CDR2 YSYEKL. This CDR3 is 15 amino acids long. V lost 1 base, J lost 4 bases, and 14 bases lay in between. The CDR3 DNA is TGCGCCAGCAGCCAAGCAACTGGACCGGTATACGAGCAGTACTTC. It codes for CASSQATGPVYEQYF.

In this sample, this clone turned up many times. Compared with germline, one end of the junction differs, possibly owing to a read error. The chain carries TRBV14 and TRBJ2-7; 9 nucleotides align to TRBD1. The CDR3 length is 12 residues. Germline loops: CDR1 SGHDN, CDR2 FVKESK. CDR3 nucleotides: TGTGCCAGCAGCACTCGTACCGGGACAGGGTTCTTC. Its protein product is CASSTRTGTGFF.